Given below is one T cell receptor beta chain in context. The entry originates in a study of T cell changes during pregnancy in multiple sclerosis. Generated by immunoSEQ multiplex PCR, the TCRdb table keeps only in-frame clones and is missing some. This table has about 60,000 clones, 91% appearing once. The CDR3 consists of 13 residues. Sequences were derived from CD4+ T cells from peripheral blood mononuclear cells, sampled in the first trimester of pregnancy. This TCR was recovered from a female donor with multiple sclerosis, enrolled in a pregnancy study. The chain couples TRBV21-1 to TRBJ2-7; the table's D call of TRBD1 was not tested on the DNA. TRBV21-1 is designated a pseudogene. The CDR3 protein is CASRDRELYEQYF. Written as DNA, the CDR3 is TGTGCCAGCAGGGACAGGGAACTCTACGAGCAGTACTTC.